This is a list of T cell receptor beta chains from one sample in a study of cytomegalovirus exposure and HLA in healthy donors. Data came from immunoSEQ multiplex PCR; TCRdb stores just in-frame clones and leaves some out. Of about 180,000 clones listed, 65% to 80% were seen once; the top ten hold about 2.5%. Sequenced material: PBMCs. The receptor set was obtained from a woman in her twenties or thirties in good health and CMV-seropositive. The CDR3 runs from the conserved cysteine through the conserved F or W. The order of the fields is clone size, V gene, D gene, J gene, CDR3 protein, CDR3 DNA. A D gene is named only where the DNA matches it firmly. Some rows mark clone size as missing; the rest say once, few, many or name a class of expanded clone.

abundance: .; v_gene: TRBV18; d_gene: .; j_gene: TRBJ2-5; CDR3aa: CASSLVGLETQYF; CDR3nt: TGTGCCAGCTCACTCGTGGGCTTAGAGACCCAGTACTTC
abundance: few; v_gene: TRBV2; d_gene: .; j_gene: TRBJ1-2; CDR3aa: CASSVLQGRGYTF; CDR3nt: TGTGCCAGCAGTGTTCTACAGGGCCGGGGCTACACCTTC
abundance: .; v_gene: TRBV19; d_gene: TRBD1; j_gene: TRBJ2-5; CDR3aa: CASSILLLGGQDEETQYF; CDR3nt: TGTGCCAGTAGTATCCTCCTCCTAGGGGGACAGGATGAAGAGACCCAGTACTTC
abundance: few; v_gene: TRBV7-2; d_gene: .; j_gene: TRBJ1-3; CDR3aa: CASSLGGIAGNTIYF; CDR3nt: TGTGCCAGCAGCTTGGGGGGAATCGCCGGAAACACCATATATTTT
abundance: .; v_gene: TRBV10-2; d_gene: .; j_gene: TRBJ2-7; CDR3aa: CASRRGSSYEQYF; CDR3nt: TGCGCCAGCAGGCGGGGAAGCTCCTACGAGCAGTACTTC
abundance: .; v_gene: TRBV5-5; d_gene: TRBD1; j_gene: TRBJ1-5; CDR3aa: CASSSGTGYQPQHF; CDR3nt: TGTGCCAGCAGCTCCGGGACAGGGTATCAGCCCCAGCATTTT
abundance: .; v_gene: TRBV19; d_gene: .; j_gene: TRBJ1-1; CDR3aa: CASSIRGAEAFF; CDR3nt: TGTGCCAGTAGTATCAGGGGAGCTGAAGCTTTCTTT
abundance: .; v_gene: TRBV11-3; d_gene: .; j_gene: TRBJ1-2; CDR3aa: CASSLAPGQNYGYTF; CDR3nt: TGTGCCAGCAGCTTAGCCCCCGGACAGAACTATGGCTACACCTTC
abundance: .; v_gene: TRBV7-2; d_gene: .; j_gene: TRBJ1-5; CDR3aa: CASSLDGSNQPQHF; CDR3nt: TGTGCCAGCAGCTTAGACGGTAGCAATCAGCCCCAGCATTTT
abundance: .; v_gene: TRBV28; d_gene: .; j_gene: TRBJ1-3; CDR3aa: CASSLNSQEYF; CDR3nt: TGTGCCAGCAGTTTAAATAGTCAGGAATATTTT
abundance: .; v_gene: TRBV6-1; d_gene: TRBD1; j_gene: TRBJ1-6; CDR3aa: CASSLGQGSSPLHF; CDR3nt: TGTGCCAGCAGTCTCGGACAGGGAAGTTCACCCCTCCACTTT
abundance: .; v_gene: TRBV7-8; d_gene: .; j_gene: TRBJ1-6; CDR3aa: CASSTRQDFGSPLHF; CDR3nt: TGTGCCAGCAGCACCAGACAGGATTTCGGTTCACCCCTCCACTTT
abundance: .; v_gene: TRBV4-1; d_gene: .; j_gene: TRBJ1-1; CDR3aa: CASSPQKNTEAFF; CDR3nt: TGCGCCAGCAGCCCTCAGAAAAACACTGAAGCTTTCTTT
abundance: few; v_gene: TRBV5-1; d_gene: .; j_gene: TRBJ2-3; CDR3aa: CASTFRGGSTDTQYF; CDR3nt: TGCGCCAGCACGTTTCGTGGCGGATCCACAGATACGCAGTATTTT
abundance: once; v_gene: TRBV13; d_gene: TRBD2; j_gene: TRBJ2-3; CDR3aa: CASSWGTNPSTDTQYF; CDR3nt: TGTGCCAGCAGCTGGGGGACTAACCCTAGCACAGATACGCAGTATTTT
abundance: .; v_gene: TRBV21-1; d_gene: .; j_gene: TRBJ2-5; CDR3aa: CASSKGTGGSVEVGETQYF; CDR3nt: TGTGCCAGCAGCAAGGGGACAGGGGGAAGTGTTGAGGTGGGAGAGACCCAGTACTTC
abundance: once; v_gene: TRBV5-1; d_gene: .; j_gene: TRBJ1-1; CDR3aa: CASSLEGPANGGAFF; CDR3nt: TGCGCCAGCAGCTTGGAGGGGCCTGCAAACGGGGGTGCTTTCTTT
abundance: .; v_gene: TRBV19; d_gene: .; j_gene: TRBJ2-7; CDR3aa: CASSSGLPSYEQYF; CDR3nt: TGTGCCAGTAGCTCAGGGCTCCCGTCCTACGAGCAGTACTTC
abundance: .; v_gene: TRBV11-2; d_gene: .; j_gene: TRBJ1-2; CDR3aa: CASSVGPGGYTF; CDR3nt: TGTGCCAGCAGCGTAGGGCCGGGTGGCTACACCTTC
abundance: .; v_gene: TRBV5-5; d_gene: .; j_gene: TRBJ1-6; CDR3aa: CASSVRDTLSPLHF; CDR3nt: TGTGCCAGCAGCGTCCGGGACACCCTTTCACCCCTCCACTTT
abundance: .; v_gene: TRBV18; d_gene: TRBD1; j_gene: TRBJ1-4; CDR3aa: CASSPVQGAVNEKLFF; CDR3nt: TGTGCCAGCTCACCAGTACAGGGGGCCGTTAATGAAAAACTGTTTTTT
abundance: .; v_gene: TRBV10-3; d_gene: .; j_gene: TRBJ1-2; CDR3aa: CAIGPGDYGYTF; CDR3nt: TGTGCCATCGGGCCAGGGGACTATGGCTACACCTTC
abundance: .; v_gene: TRBV7-2; d_gene: TRBD2; j_gene: TRBJ2-3; CDR3aa: CASRGSGGGADTQYF; CDR3nt: TGTGCCAGCAGGGGTAGCGGGGGGGGCGCAGATACGCAGTATTTT
abundance: .; v_gene: TRBV27; d_gene: .; j_gene: TRBJ1-1; CDR3aa: CASSLTGRDTEAFF; CDR3nt: TGTGCCAGCAGCTTGACCGGGAGGGACACTGAAGCTTTCTTT
abundance: .; v_gene: TRBV29-1; d_gene: .; j_gene: TRBJ1-2; CDR3aa: CSASGGEGSSYGYTF; CDR3nt: TGCAGCGCCTCGGGGGGGGAGGGTTCTTCGTATGGCTACACCTTC
abundance: .; v_gene: TRBV5-1; d_gene: TRBD1; j_gene: TRBJ2-5; CDR3aa: CASSLWDSQETQYF; CDR3nt: TGCGCCAGCAGCTTGTGGGACAGCCAAGAGACCCAGTACTTC
abundance: .; v_gene: TRBV14; d_gene: .; j_gene: TRBJ2-2; CDR3aa: CASSQVFTANTGELFF; CDR3nt: TGTGCCAGCAGCCAAGTGTTTACAGCGAACACCGGGGAGCTGTTTTTT
abundance: .; v_gene: TRBV7-8; d_gene: TRBD2; j_gene: TRBJ2-1; CDR3aa: CASSLGLAGGRNEQFF; CDR3nt: TGTGCCAGCAGCTTAGGTCTAGCGGGGGGGCGGAATGAGCAGTTCTTC